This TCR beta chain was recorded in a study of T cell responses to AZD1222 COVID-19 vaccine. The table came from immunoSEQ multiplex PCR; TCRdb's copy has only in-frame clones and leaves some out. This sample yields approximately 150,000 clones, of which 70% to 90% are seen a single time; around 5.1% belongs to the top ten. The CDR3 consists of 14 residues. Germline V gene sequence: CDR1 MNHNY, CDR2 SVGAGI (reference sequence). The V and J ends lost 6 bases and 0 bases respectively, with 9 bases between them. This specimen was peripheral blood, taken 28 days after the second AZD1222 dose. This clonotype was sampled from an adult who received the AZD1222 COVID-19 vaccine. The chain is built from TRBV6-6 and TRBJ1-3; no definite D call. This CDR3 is CASSHDSSGNTIYF. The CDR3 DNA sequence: TGTGCCAGCAGCCACGATAGCTCTGGAAACACCATATATTTT.